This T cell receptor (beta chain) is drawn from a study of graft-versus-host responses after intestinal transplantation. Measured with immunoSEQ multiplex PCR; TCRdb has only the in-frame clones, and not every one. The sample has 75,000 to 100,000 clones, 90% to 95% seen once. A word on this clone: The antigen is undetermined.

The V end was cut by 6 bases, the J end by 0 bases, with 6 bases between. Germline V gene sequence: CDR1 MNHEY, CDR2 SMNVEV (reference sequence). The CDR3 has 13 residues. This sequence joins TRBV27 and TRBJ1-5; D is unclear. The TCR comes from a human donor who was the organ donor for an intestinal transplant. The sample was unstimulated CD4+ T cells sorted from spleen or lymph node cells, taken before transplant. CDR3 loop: CASRSDSNQPQHF. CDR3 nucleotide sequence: TGTGCCAGCAGATCAGATAGCAATCAGCCCCAGCATTTT.